This note documents a single T cell receptor beta chain sequence. No antigen is known for it. No clone much larger than this one lies a single base away; base qualities are absent. The data stem from a study of T-cell memory formation after mild COVID-19 (dated by TCRdb to the early 2020s). In the study overall: Most TCR sequence clusters were specific to one of the two donors. T-cell clones expanding and contracting after mild COVID-19 in a couple of donors were tracked by longitudinal TCRalpha and TCRbeta repertoire sequencing. The cohort comprised two young, previously healthy adult volunteers, one female and one male. Here is what the overall study found, with its caveats: The study included only a couple of mild cases, and larger cohorts that include severe cases with pre-infection samples were judged to be necessary. Whether the second-wave clones peaking on day 37 were SARS-CoV-2 specific was not confirmed. Clones contracting from day 15 to 85 had balanced CD4/CD8 phenotypes, while a second wave expanding from day 15 to 37 was biased towards CD4+. Some responding clones were detected in pre-infection memory, suggesting pre-existing cross-reactive memory T cells joined the SARS-CoV-2 response. Contracting CD4+ clones appeared mostly in the CM and EM memory subsets, whereas CD8+ clones were enriched in EMRA.

V is clipped by 4 bases and J by 0 bases, and the sequence between their germline boundaries is 7 bases long. The CDR3, cysteine through phenylalanine, is 13 amino acids long. Only the CDR3 part of the read is kept: 39 bases, read in frame from the first base. Reading the germline V gene gives CDR1 SQVTM and CDR2 ANQGSEA. Ficoll-Paque density gradient centrifugation was the method used to isolate PBMCs. The reads were generated on an Illumina NovaSeq 6000. TCRalpha and TCRbeta cDNA libraries were built by 5'RACE with constant-segment primers, adding sample barcodes and unique molecular identifiers. Trizol reagent was used to extract RNA from every sample. Library amplification was performed in two PCR steps, and a second sample barcode and Illumina TruSeq adapters were introduced in the second step. Sequencing of the libraries was done on an Illumina NovaSeq, producing 2 x 150 bp paired-end reads. On the authors' methods: With migec v1.2.7, reads were demultiplexed and then collapsed into UMI-guided consensus sequences. Using mixcr v2.1.11, UMI consensuses were aligned to TRA and TRB V and J templates and then assembled into clonotypes. Expanded or contracted clonotypes were those called significant by both edgeR and NoisET, with noise models trained on biological replicates. edgeR calls used a false discovery rate-adjusted p below 0.01 and a log2 fold-change threshold of 1. As an exploratory analysis of dynamics, max-normalized trajectories of the 1000 most abundant clonotypes were examined with PCA combined with hierarchical clustering. The CD4 or CD8 phenotype of responding clones was assigned using the separately sequenced CD4+ and CD8+ repertoires. TCRdb reworked the public reads: Q25 trimming with fastp, MiXCR clone assembly, productive beta chains retained. Under each unique CDR3 protein, matching rows form one entry showing the most common genes and DNA. TCRdb assigned the V and J calls; the authors' analysis was not used. In all, the sample holds approximately 350,000 distinct CDR3 sequences, and roughly an eighth of those were seen once. The ten largest clones capture 22% of the sample.

The TCR was taken from a man aged 18 to 29 who had mild COVID-19 (a few samples of this study predate the infection). The sample titles of this study are shuffled in the database, so cell type and time point are left out; the donor was told from shared clones. The chain was built from TRBV29-1 and TRBJ1-5, with the D gene not clear enough to name. The sample was PBMCs or a T cell subset sorted from them (not recorded which). The base sequence is TGCAGCGTTGGGAATTATAGCAATCAGCCCCAGCATTTT. It translates as CSVGNYSNQPQHF.